Below are 19 T cell receptor beta chains sequenced from a single sample in a study of CD8+CD57+ T cells in acquired aplastic anemia. TCR beta VDJ combinations and CDR3 sequences were profiled from genomic DNA. MiXCR was run by TCRdb on the reads, yielding one entry per CDR3 protein. The sample gives around 180,000 distinct CDR3 sequences, over 60% of which show up once; under 60% is in the top ten. Sequenced sample: sorted CD4+, CD8+, or CD8+CD57+ T cells (not recorded which) from PBMCs. The receptors were sampled from a human donor with severe aplastic anemia or a healthy control (not recorded which).

This clonotype has a single count. The chain recombines TRBV7-6 with TRBJ2-2; tentatively, D is TRBD1 (5 bases). The ends were cut back, 2 bases at V and 1 base at J, with 11 bases in the middle. Germline CDR1 is SGHVS and CDR2 is FNYEAQ. CDR3 length: 16 residues. For the CDR3, the DNA is TGTGCCAGCAGCTTACGTCAGGGTATGAACACCGGGGAGCTGTTTTTT. Protein: CASSLRQGMNTGELFF.

DNA for the CDR3: TGTGCCAGCAGCCAGGCGGCGGGAGAATTGGCCGGGGAGCTGTTTTTT. Its translation is CASSQAAGELAGELFF. The chain joins TRBV7-6 to TRBJ2-2, with TRBD2 matching over 7 bases. With 5 bases clipped from V and 6 bases from J, the junction kept 12 bases outside the gene matches. This CDR3 contains 16 residues. CDR1 SGHVS and CDR2 FNYEAQ come from the germline V gene.

This clonotype was counted at least ten times. This chain joins TRBV25-1 and TRBJ2-7, with TRBD1 matching 10 bases. The germline V gene has CDR1 MGHDK and CDR2 SYGVNS. This CDR3 region has 16 residues. V was pared by 6 bases and J by 0 bases, with 8 bases of the junction left unmatched. CDR3 residues: CASSVWGTGVSYEQYF. The CDR3 DNA follows: TGTGCCAGCAGCGTTTGGGGGACAGGGGTCTCCTACGAGCAGTACTTC.

This chain uses TRBV29-1 with TRBJ2-7; 7 bases are a match to TRBD1. The germline gives CDR1 SQVTM, CDR2 ANQGSEA. The V and J ends lost 8 bases and 3 bases, in that order; junction bases with no gene match: 4. The CDR3 sequence is 11 residues long. The CDR3 nucleotides are TGCAGCTTGGGACAGCGCTACGAGCAGTACTTC. Its protein product is CSLGQRYEQYF.

This chain connects TRBV5-6 to TRBJ2-1, with D possibly being TRBD1 (5 bases). The V gene's germline CDR1 is SGHDT and CDR2 YYEEEE. CDR3 size: 15 residues. The V end was cut by 2 bases, the J end by 7 bases, with 16 bases between. Written as DNA, the CDR3 is TGTGCCAGCAGCTTAAGGGGCAGGGTCGCGAATGAGCAGTTCTTC. It codes for CASSLRGRVANEQFF. Full variable domain (outside the CDR3, taken from reference TRBV5-6 and TRBJ2-1): DAGVTQSPTHLIKTRGQQVTLRCSPKSGHDTVSWYQQALGQGPQFIFQYYEEEERQRGNFPDRFSGHQFPNYSSELNVNALLLGDSALYLCASSLRGRVANEQFFGPGTRLTVL.

Only a few counts were recorded for this clonotype. This chain connects TRBV7-9 to TRBJ2-3; D call uncertain. The CDR3 contains 13 residues. Germline assignment: CDR1 SEHNR and CDR2 FQNEAQ (reference sequence). Between the trimmed V and J ends, which lost 6 bases and 0 bases, there was a span of 7 bases. The CDR3 sequence is CASRPRSTDTQYF. CDR3 coding DNA: TGTGCCAGCAGACCAAGAAGCACAGATACGCAGTATTTT.

The chain recombines TRBV2 with TRBJ1-1, with D maybe TRBD1 (5 bases). V dropped 1 base and J dropped 4 bases, with 13 bases sitting between them. Germline-derived CDR1 and CDR2 are SNHLY and FYNNEI. The CDR3 contains 15 residues. The CDR3 spells CASSEVRSGSTEAFF. The CDR3 coding sequence is TGTGCCAGCAGTGAAGTTCGGTCAGGGTCCACTGAAGCTTTCTTT. The variable domain in full, completed from reference TRBV2 and TRBJ1-1, reads EPEVTQTPSHQVTQMGQEVILRCVPISNHLYFYWYRQILGQKVEFLVSFYNNEISEKSEIFDDQFSVERPDGSNFTLKIRSTKLEDSAMYFCASSEVRSGSTEAFFGQGTRLTVV.

This clonotype was picked up a small number of times. The chain couples TRBV7-8 to TRBJ2-2; D is undetermined. Germline CDR1 and CDR2: SGHVS and FQNEAQ. This CDR3 comprises 12 residues. The germline V and J ends were trimmed by 0 bases and 4 bases, with 0 bases remaining between them. CDR3 loop: CASSLATGELFF. CDR3 DNA sequence: TGTGCCAGCAGCTTAGCCACCGGGGAGCTGTTTTTT.

V gene TRBV7-3 combines with J gene TRBJ2-1, with 8 bases fitting TRBD2. The CDR3 is 14 amino acids. Trimming at V came to 7 bases and at J to 4 bases, leaving 6 bases not matched to a gene. Germline loops: CDR1 SGHTA, CDR2 FQGTGA. The CDR3 nucleotides read TGTGCCAGCACGATAGCGGGACCATACAATGAGCAGTTCTTC. Encoded protein: CASTIAGPYNEQFF.

This clonotype was seen a handful of times. CDR3: CASSVEGSGANVLTF. CDR3 DNA: TGTGCCAGCAGCGTAGAAGGGTCTGGGGCCAACGTCCTGACTTTC. This chain joins TRBV9 and TRBJ2-6; D is unclear. Trimming cost V 0 bases and J 1 base, with 5 bases left between them. Per the germline V gene, CDR1 is SGDLS and CDR2 is YYNGEE. This CDR3 is built from 15 residues.

This chain uses TRBV29-1 with TRBJ2-2; 7 bases agree with TRBD1. The CDR3 covers 13 residues. V trimming: 6 bases; J trimming: 3 bases; junction bases outside the gene matches: 4. Germline V lookup: CDR1 SQVTM, CDR2 ANQGSEA. The CDR3 region has the DNA TGCAGCGTAGGGACAGTTGACACCGGGGAGCTGTTTTTT. This translates into CSVGTVDTGELFF.

A few counts support this clonotype. The J gene is TRBJ2-7, the V gene TRBV5-1; 12 nucleotides match TRBD2. The CDR3 extends over 14 amino acids. The ends lost 7 bases at V and 6 bases at J; junction bases unmatched: 8. Germline V lookup: CDR1 SGHRS, CDR2 YFSETQ. CDR3 loop: CASGRLAGVGEQYF. In DNA form, the CDR3 reads TGCGCCAGCGGACGACTAGCGGGAGTCGGCGAGCAGTACTTC.

The rearrangement joins TRBV7-3 to TRBJ1-2; no clear D. Trimming stripped 5 bases from V and 6 bases from J, with 16 bases between. The germline V gene encodes CDR1 SGHTA and CDR2 FQGTGA. This CDR3 has 14 residues. The CDR3 bases are TGTGCCAGCAGCGCGAATATGCTGGACCATGGCTACACCTTC. It is translated as CASSANMLDHGYTF.

This rearrangement joins TRBV20-1 to TRBJ2-7, with TRBD2 matching over 9 bases. The J call may be wrong; the DNA end is better matched by TRBJ2-1. Germline V lookup: CDR1 DFQATT, CDR2 SNEGSKA (reference sequence). The CDR3 loop spans 14 amino acids. The CDR3 is CSARGLAGHNEQFF. CDR3 in DNA: TGCAGTGCTAGAGGCCTAGCGGGGCACAATGAGCAGTTCTTC.

This clonotype came up a few times. This chain connects TRBV27 to TRBJ2-7; D not certain. Germline V CDR1 and CDR2: MNHEY, SMNVEV (reference sequence). Trimming shortened V by 8 bases and J by 3 bases, and 2 bases separated the two germline ends. The CDR3 is 9 residues long. The CDR3 DNA sequence: TGTGCCAGCGGCTACGAGCAGTACTTC. Protein sequence: CASGYEQYF.

CDR3 sequence reads: CASSAAGVSYEQYF. CDR3 nucleotide sequence: TGTGCCAGTAGTGCCGCGGGAGTAAGCTACGAGCAGTACTTC. The chain uses TRBV19 and TRBJ2-7; 7 bases line up with TRBD2. The CDR3 sequence is 14 residues long. CDR1 and CDR2 (germline): LNHDA, SQIVND (reference sequence). The trim removed 5 bases at V and 3 bases at J, leaving 7 bases unmatched.

The chain carries TRBV9 and TRBJ2-3; D not certain. The germline V gene has CDR1 SGDLS and CDR2 YYNGEE. The CDR3 totals 14 residues. Deletions cut 4 bases from V and 4 bases from J, with 13 bases between. The CDR3 sequence is CASSLGPVPDTQYF. CDR3 nucleotide sequence: TGTGCCAGCAGCCTCGGACCAGTCCCAGATACGCAGTATTTT. Full variable domain (outside the CDR3, taken from reference TRBV9 and TRBJ2-3): DSGVTQTPKHLITATGQRVTLRCSPRSGDLSVYWYQQSLDQGLQFLIQYYNGEERAKGNILERFSAQQFPDLHSELNLSSLELGDSALYFCASSLGPVPDTQYFGPGTRLTVL.

The J gene is TRBJ1-2, the V gene TRBV5-5; D ambiguous. CDR3 length: 14 residues. Trimming pared 4 bases from V and 3 bases from J, leaving 13 bases between. Germline V gene sequence: CDR1 SGHKS, CDR2 YYEKEE (reference sequence). CDR3 sequence: CASSVSGSDYGYTF. The CDR3 region has the DNA TGTGCCAGCAGCGTCAGTGGTTCGGACTATGGCTACACCTTC.

The chain links TRBV7-6 to TRBJ2-5; 8 bases are a match to TRBD2. From germline, CDR1 is SGHVS and CDR2 FNYEAQ. The ends lost 3 bases at V and 4 bases at J; junction bases unmatched: 7. The CDR3 runs 15 residues. The CDR3 spells CASSLAGGGVETQYF. CDR3 DNA sequence: TGTGCCAGCAGCTTGGCGGGAGGAGGGGTAGAGACCCAGTACTTC.